This passage covers 10 T cell receptor beta chains from one sample sequenced in a study of shared clonotypes between healthy human individuals. Sequencing used immunoSEQ multiplex PCR; TCRdb keeps in-frame clones, though not all of them. The sample gives 2 million to 2.5 million clones, around 93% of which show up once; about 0.41% is in the top ten. The sample was naive CD4+ T cells from PBMCs. Noted subset: CD45RA+ positively selected. The source is a man between 18 and 35 years old in good health. Some clones in this sample may be carry-over from other donors' samples.

This clone was seen only once. V gene TRBV7-2 combines with J gene TRBJ2-5; TRBD1 matches 9 bases. V trimming: 3 bases; J trimming: 2 bases; junction bases outside the gene matches: 4. Germline values: CDR1 SGHTA, CDR2 FQGNSA. The CDR3 loop spans 15 amino acids. The CDR3 here is CASSLQGQGQETQYF. The CDR3 region has the DNA TGTGCCAGCAGCTTGCAAGGACAGGGGCAAGAGACCCAGTACTTC.

The chain uses TRBV30 and TRBJ2-6; unclear D gene. There are 14 residues in the CDR3. Germline lookup yields CDR1 GTSNPN and CDR2 SVGIG (reference sequence). Trimming shortened V by 2 bases and J by 1 base, and 6 bases separated the two germline ends. The CDR3 DNA is TGTGCCTGGAGTACCACATCTGGGGCCAACGTCCTGACTTTC. This encodes CAWSTTSGANVLTF.

Concerning this clone itself: Other nucleotide sequences from this sample produce the same CDR3. The chain employs TRBV5-1 and TRBJ2-5, with 7 bases identical to TRBD1. CDR1 is SGHRS, CDR2 YFSETQ, per germline. The ends lost 2 bases at V and 5 bases at J; junction bases unmatched: 6. CDR3 length: 14 amino acids. For the CDR3, the DNA is TGCGCCAGCAGCTTAACGACAGGGCGGGAGACCCAGTACTTC. Amino acid sequence: CASSLTTGRETQYF.

A note on this clone: Other DNA sequences of this sample code for an identical CDR3. In DNA form, the CDR3 reads TGTGCCAGCAGCCAAGATGGCTCCTACGAGCAGTACTTC. Translation gives CASSQDGSYEQYF. The chain carries TRBV14 and TRBJ2-7; unclear D gene. Germline values: CDR1 SGHDN, CDR2 FVKESK. The CDR3 runs 13 residues. Trimming removed 0 bases at V and 0 bases at J, with 3 bases between.

This chain connects TRBV27 to TRBJ1-2; 7 nucleotides match TRBD1. The CDR3 totals 14 residues. With 5 bases clipped from V and 2 bases from J, the junction kept 5 bases outside the gene matches. CDR1 and CDR2 (germline): MNHEY, SMNVEV (reference sequence). CDR3 protein: CASSTSTGNYGYTF. DNA of the CDR3: TGTGCCAGCAGTACCTCGACAGGGAACTATGGCTACACCTTC.

The genes are TRBV19 and TRBJ2-5; TRBD1 is a possible D gene (5 bases). The CDR3 consists of 13 residues. CDR1 is LNHDA and CDR2 is SQIVND in the germline V gene (reference sequence). Trimming shortened V by 5 bases and J by 1 base, and 8 bases separated the two germline ends. CDR3 loop: CASSGQIQETQYF. DNA of the CDR3: TGTGCCAGTAGTGGACAAATCCAAGAGACCCAGTACTTC.

The rearrangement uses TRBV6-5 and TRBJ2-4; D ambiguous. CDR1 and CDR2 (germline): MNHEY, SVGAGI. The CDR3 has 16 residues. V lost 0 bases to trimming and J lost 6 bases, with 15 bases between them. Here the CDR3 DNA reads TGTGCCAGCAGTTACTCCGTGGGAATTTCGGGAAACATTCAGTACTTC. Residues: CASSYSVGISGNIQYF.

V usage is TRBV9 and J usage is TRBJ1-5; TRBD1 matches at 8 bases. This CDR3 has 14 amino acids. V lost 6 bases and J lost 2; bases outside the gene matches: 4. Germline V CDR1 and CDR2: SGDLS, YYNGEE. The CDR3 reads CASNRGQGNQPQHF. The CDR3 DNA is TGTGCCAGCAACCGGGGACAGGGCAATCAGCCCCAGCATTTT. Looking up the rest from reference TRBV9 and TRBJ1-5 gives the full variable domain: DSGVTQTPKHLITATGQRVTLRCSPRSGDLSVYWYQQSLDQGLQFLIQYYNGEERAKGNILERFSAQQFPDLHSELNLSSLELGDSALYFCASNRGQGNQPQHFGDGTRLSIL.

The chain joins TRBV7-9 to TRBJ2-7, with 7 bases identical to TRBD1. The junction had 7 bases not matched to a gene; V was cut back by 2 bases and J by 3 bases. The CDR3 is 15 amino acids. The germline gives CDR1 SEHNR, CDR2 FQNEAQ (reference sequence). The CDR3 sequence: CASSLIPDRLYEQYF. In DNA, the CDR3 is TGTGCCAGCAGCTTAATTCCGGACAGGCTCTACGAGCAGTACTTC.

This chain joins TRBV27 and TRBJ2-1, with D possibly matching TRBD1 (6 bases). Between the trimmed V and J ends, which lost 5 bases and 0 bases, there was a span of 14 bases. The germline V gene encodes CDR1 MNHEY and CDR2 SMNVEV (reference sequence). This CDR3 has 16 residues. CDR3: CASSRTGIFSYNEQFF. CDR3 sequence (DNA): TGTGCCAGCAGTCGTACAGGGATTTTCTCCTACAATGAGCAGTTCTTC.